This is a list of T cell receptor beta chains from one sample in a study of CD8+ T cells in alopecia areata. TCRdb's copy holds only in-frame clones and misses some; the assay was immunoSEQ multiplex PCR. The sample carries roughly 280,000 clones, roughly 63% recorded once. The sequenced sample was CD4+ T cells sorted from blood, obtained around week 54, from a patient treated with tofacitinib. Receptors were obtained from a human donor with alopecia areata. The CDR3 runs from the conserved cysteine through the conserved F or W. Fields, in order: D gene, clone size, J gene, V gene, CDR3 protein, CDR3 DNA. A D gene is named only where the DNA matches it firmly. For some rows the clone size is stated as once, few or many, or as a class when expanded; others skip it.

-	few	TRBJ1-5	TRBV27	CASSLMGSVQPQHF	TGTGCCAGCAGTTTAATGGGCTCGGTTCAGCCCCAGCATTTT
-	-	TRBJ2-1	TRBV9	CASSPPRGSDNEQFF	TGTGCCAGCAGCCCCCCACGGGGGAGCGACAATGAGCAGTTCTTC
-	-	TRBJ1-6	TRBV9	CASSAAGNSPLHF	TGTGCCAGCAGCGCAGCAGGTAATTCACCCCTCCACTTT
-	-	TRBJ1-5	TRBV6-5	CASRTSGGANQPQHF	TGTGCCAGCAGGACCTCGGGGGGGGCCAATCAGCCCCAGCATTTT
-	-	TRBJ2-1	TRBV30	CAWSVGRVYNEQFF	TGTGCCTGGAGTGTTGGCAGGGTATACAATGAGCAGTTCTTC
-	-	TRBJ2-3	TRBV4-1	CASSLKLRGEIWSGTDTQYF	TGCGCCAGCAGCCTCAAACTACGCGGGGAAATTTGGTCTGGCACAGATACGCAGTATTTT
-	-	TRBJ2-5	TRBV29-1	CSVARGPNQETQYF	TGCAGCGTTGCAAGGGGCCCCAACCAAGAGACCCAGTACTTC
-	-	TRBJ2-5	TRBV2	CASQVLARETQYF	TGTGCCAGCCAAGTACTAGCTCGGGAGACCCAGTACTTC
TRBD2	few	TRBJ2-5	TRBV5-6	CASSTLGAPRRGEETQYF	TGTGCCAGCAGCACCCTTGGGGCGCCCCGACGGGGGGAGGAGACCCAGTACTTC
-	few	TRBJ2-1	TRBV6-6	CASSGALGGMQFF	TGTGCCAGCAGTGGGGCCCTAGGGGGGATGCAGTTCTTC
-	few	TRBJ2-5	TRBV25-1	CASTRRGGETQYF	TGTGCCAGCACCAGGAGGGGAGGCGAGACCCAGTACTTC
-	few	TRBJ2-7	TRBV4-2	CASSPWEGAGEQYF	TGTGCCAGCAGCCCATGGGAGGGGGCTGGCGAGCAGTACTTC
TRBD1	-	TRBJ2-1	TRBV5-1	CASSLGTDNEQFF	TGCGCCAGCAGCTTAGGGACAGACAATGAGCAGTTCTTC